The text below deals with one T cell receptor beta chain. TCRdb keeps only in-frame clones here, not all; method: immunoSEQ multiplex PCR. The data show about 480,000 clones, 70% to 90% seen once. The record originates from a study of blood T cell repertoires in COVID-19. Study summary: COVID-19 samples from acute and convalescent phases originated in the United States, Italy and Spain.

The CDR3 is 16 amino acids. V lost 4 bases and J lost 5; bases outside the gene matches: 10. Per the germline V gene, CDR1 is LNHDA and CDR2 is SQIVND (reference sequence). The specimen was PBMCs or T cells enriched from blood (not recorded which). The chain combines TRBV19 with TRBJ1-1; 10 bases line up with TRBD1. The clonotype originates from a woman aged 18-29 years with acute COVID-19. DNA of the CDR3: TGTGCCAGTAGTAACCGGGACAGGGGATGGGGGACTGAAGCTTTCTTT. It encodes CASSNRDRGWGTEAFF.